This TCR beta chain was recorded in a study of early stage breast cancer tumors. About the study: Of some 15 invasive breast tumors, about 12 were hormone receptor-positive, HER2-negative. Findings and caveats of the study: Tumors had 2.5 to 3-fold higher T cell density and higher clonality than adjacent normal breast tissue.

Trimming stripped 0 bases from V and 7 bases from J, with 18 bases between. The CDR3 has 16 amino acids. CDR1 and CDR2 from the germline V gene are LGHNA and YNFKEQ. Sequenced by immunoSEQ multiplex PCR; TCRdb stores in-frame clones only, minus some. The table includes around 78,000 clones, roughly three quarters detected once. As concerns this clone: Its specificity is unknown.

The chain couples TRBV4-2 to TRBJ1-2; D is perhaps TRBD1 (5 bases). Sample: blood. This clonotype originated in a person between 55 and 69 years old with breast cancer. As DNA, the CDR3 is TGTGCCAGCAGCCAAGATCTTGTTGGGGGACTCAGTGGCTACACCTTC. Its translation is CASSQDLVGGLSGYTF.